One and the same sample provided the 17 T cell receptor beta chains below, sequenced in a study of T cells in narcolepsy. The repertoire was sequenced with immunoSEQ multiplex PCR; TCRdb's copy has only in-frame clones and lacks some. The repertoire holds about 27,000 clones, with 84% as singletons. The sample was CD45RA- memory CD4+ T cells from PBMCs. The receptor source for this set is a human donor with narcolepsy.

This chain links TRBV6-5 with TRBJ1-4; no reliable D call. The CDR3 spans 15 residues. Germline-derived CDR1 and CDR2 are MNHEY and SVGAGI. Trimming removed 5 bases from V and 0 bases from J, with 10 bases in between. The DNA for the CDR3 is TGTGCCAGCAGTCCAACCTATGCAACTAATGAAAAACTGTTTTTT. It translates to CASSPTYATNEKLFF.

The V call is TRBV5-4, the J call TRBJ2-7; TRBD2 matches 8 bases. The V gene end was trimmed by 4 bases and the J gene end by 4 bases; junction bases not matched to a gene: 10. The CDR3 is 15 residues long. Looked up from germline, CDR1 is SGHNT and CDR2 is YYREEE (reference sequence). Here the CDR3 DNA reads TGTGCCAGCAGCGCGGCGGAAAGCGGGAGATACGAGCAGTACTTC. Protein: CASSAAESGRYEQYF.

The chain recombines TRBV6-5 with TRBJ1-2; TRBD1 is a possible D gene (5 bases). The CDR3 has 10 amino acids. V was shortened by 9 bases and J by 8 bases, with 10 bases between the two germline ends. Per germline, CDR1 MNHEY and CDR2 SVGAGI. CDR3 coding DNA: TGTGCCAGTAGGGACGTGGGCTACACCTTC. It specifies CASRDVGYTF.

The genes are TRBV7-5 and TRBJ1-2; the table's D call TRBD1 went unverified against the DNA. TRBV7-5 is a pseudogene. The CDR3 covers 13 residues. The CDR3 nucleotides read TGTGCCAGAAGCTTGGCAAAAACAGCACCCTACACCTTC. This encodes CARSLAKTAPYTF.

The CDR3: CASSFRHSYEQYF. The CDR3 nucleotides are TGTGCCAGCAGTTTCCGACACTCCTACGAGCAGTACTTC. The rearrangement joins TRBV27 to TRBJ2-5; D gene unclear. The end of the DNA fits TRBJ2-7 better, so the J call may be wrong. Germline assignment: CDR1 MNHEY and CDR2 SMNVEV (reference sequence). The CDR3 covers 13 residues.

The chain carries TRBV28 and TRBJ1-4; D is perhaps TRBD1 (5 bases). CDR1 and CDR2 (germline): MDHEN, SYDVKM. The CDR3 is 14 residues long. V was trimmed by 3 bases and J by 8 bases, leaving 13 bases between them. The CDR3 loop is CASSFGQGREKLFF. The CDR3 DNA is TGTGCCAGCAGTTTCGGGCAGGGAAGGGAAAAACTGTTTTTT.

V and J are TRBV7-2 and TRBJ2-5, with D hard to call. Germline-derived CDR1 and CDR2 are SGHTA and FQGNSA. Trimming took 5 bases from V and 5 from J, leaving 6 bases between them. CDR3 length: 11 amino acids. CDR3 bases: TGTGCCAGCAGCCCCGCGGAGACCCAGTACTTC. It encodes CASSPAETQYF.

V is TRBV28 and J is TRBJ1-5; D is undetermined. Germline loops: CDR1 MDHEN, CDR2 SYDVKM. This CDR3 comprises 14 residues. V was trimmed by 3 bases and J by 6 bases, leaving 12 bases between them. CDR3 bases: TGTGCCAGCAGTTTGGACGCCCCTGGTCAGCCCCAGCATTTT. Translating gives CASSLDAPGQPQHF.

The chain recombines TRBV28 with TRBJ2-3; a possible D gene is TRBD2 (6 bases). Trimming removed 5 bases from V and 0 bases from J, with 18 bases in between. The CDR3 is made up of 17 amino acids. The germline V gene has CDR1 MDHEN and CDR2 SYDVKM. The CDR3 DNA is TGTGCCAGCAGTGAGGGATCTAGAGGGAGGAGCACAGATACGCAGTATTTT. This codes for CASSEGSRGRSTDTQYF.

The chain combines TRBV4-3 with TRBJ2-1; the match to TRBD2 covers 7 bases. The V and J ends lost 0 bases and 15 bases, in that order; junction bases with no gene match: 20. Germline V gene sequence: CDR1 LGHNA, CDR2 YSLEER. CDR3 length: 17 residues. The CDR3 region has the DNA TGCGCCAGCAGCCAAGAAGGGACGGAGAGCACGGGAGGTCCACTGTTCTTC. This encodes CASSQEGTESTGGPLFF.

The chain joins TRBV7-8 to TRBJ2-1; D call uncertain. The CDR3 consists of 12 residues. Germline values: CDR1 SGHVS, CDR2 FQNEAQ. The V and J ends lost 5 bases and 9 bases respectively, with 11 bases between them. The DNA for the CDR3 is TGTGCCAGCAGCCCAAGGATCGCTGAGCAGTTCTTC. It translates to CASSPRIAEQFF.

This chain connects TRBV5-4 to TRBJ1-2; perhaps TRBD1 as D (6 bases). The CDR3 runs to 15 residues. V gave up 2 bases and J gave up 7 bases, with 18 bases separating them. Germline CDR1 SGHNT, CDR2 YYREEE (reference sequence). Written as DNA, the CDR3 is TGTGCCAGCAGCTTCGGGGGGCGTGTAGTTAGTGGCTACACCTTC. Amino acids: CASSFGGRVVSGYTF.

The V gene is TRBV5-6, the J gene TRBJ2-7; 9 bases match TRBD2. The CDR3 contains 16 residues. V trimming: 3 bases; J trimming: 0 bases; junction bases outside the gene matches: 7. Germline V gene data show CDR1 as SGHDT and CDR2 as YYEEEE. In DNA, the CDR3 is TGTGCCAGCAGCTCTTTAGCGGGAGTCCCCTCCTACGAGCAGTACTTC. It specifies CASSSLAGVPSYEQYF.

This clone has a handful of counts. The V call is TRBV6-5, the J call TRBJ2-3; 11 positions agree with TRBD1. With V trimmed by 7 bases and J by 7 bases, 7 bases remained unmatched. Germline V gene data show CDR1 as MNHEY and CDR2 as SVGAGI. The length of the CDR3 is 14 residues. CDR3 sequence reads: CASTRGQGGNTQYF. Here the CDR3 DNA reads TGTGCCAGCACCAGGGGACAGGGGGGGAATACGCAGTATTTT.

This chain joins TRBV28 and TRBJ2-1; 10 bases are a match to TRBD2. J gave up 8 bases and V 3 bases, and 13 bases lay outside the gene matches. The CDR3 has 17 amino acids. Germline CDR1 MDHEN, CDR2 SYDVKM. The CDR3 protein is CASSFLTSGIRGDEQFF. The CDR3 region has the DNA TGTGCCAGCAGTTTTTTAACTAGCGGGATTAGGGGGGATGAGCAGTTCTTC.

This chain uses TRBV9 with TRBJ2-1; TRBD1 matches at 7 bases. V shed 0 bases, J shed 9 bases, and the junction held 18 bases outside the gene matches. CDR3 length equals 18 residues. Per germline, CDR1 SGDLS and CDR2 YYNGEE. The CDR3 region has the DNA TGTGCCAGCAGCGTAGAGGCACAATCGACAGGGTGGGTTGGTGAGCAGTTCTTC. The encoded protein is CASSVEAQSTGWVGEQFF.

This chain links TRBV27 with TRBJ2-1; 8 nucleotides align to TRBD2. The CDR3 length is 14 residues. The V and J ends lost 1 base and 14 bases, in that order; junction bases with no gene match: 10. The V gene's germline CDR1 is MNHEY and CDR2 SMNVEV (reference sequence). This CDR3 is CASSLFVSGGQKFF. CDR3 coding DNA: TGTGCCAGCAGTTTATTCGTCAGCGGGGGTCAAAAGTTCTTC.